The 18 T cell receptor beta chains given below trace back to one sample, sequenced in a study of T cell repertoires in aging, cancer and after chemotherapy. Rearranged V-D-J TRB sequences were amplified with a mixed TRB-A/B primer pool. TCRdb reprocessed the multiplex PCR reads via MiXCR and lists one record per CDR3 protein. This sample has several thousand distinct CDR3 sequences, with around 65% found just once. TCR beta rearrangements were amplified from peripheral blood genomic DNA. The sample taken for sequencing was blood. These receptors originate from a human donor with a solid tumor.

This sequence joins TRBV20-1 and TRBJ1-2; no clear D. V was pared by 1 base and J by 8 bases, with 11 bases between. Germline assignment: CDR1 DFQATT and CDR2 SNEGSKA (reference sequence). The CDR3 has 12 residues. CDR3 DNA: TGCAGTGCTAGAGTCACAGCCAGGGGCTACACCTTC. Encoded protein: CSARVTARGYTF.

This clonotype was observed a single time. The CDR3 DNA reads TGCAGTGCTAGAGATGACGGTTACGAGCAGTACTTC. It is translated as CSARDDGYEQYF. The V and J genes are TRBV20-1 and TRBJ2-7, with D unclear. This CDR3 comprises 12 residues. V lost 0 bases and J lost 4, with 7 bases in between. Per the germline V gene, CDR1 is DFQATT and CDR2 is SNEGSKA (reference sequence).

CDR3 protein: CASAQPNQPQHF. CDR3 DNA sequence: TGTGCCAGCGCACAACCTAATCAGCCCCAGCATTTT. The chain joins TRBV7-2 to TRBJ1-5; D is undetermined. The CDR3 is 12 residues long. V gave up 8 bases and J gave up 4 bases, with 9 bases separating them. Germline V gene sequence: CDR1 SGHTA, CDR2 FQGNSA.

The chain has TRBV11-3 and TRBJ2-1, with 8 bases fitting TRBD1. Germline loops: CDR1 SGHNT, CDR2 YENEEA. The CDR3 is 14 residues long. J lost 7 bases, V lost 4 bases, and 6 bases had no gene match. For the CDR3, the DNA is TGTGCCAGCAGCTCGGACAGGGTAGGGAATGAGCAGTTCTTC. Translating it yields CASSSDRVGNEQFF.

The chain couples TRBV11-3 to TRBJ1-6; D ambiguous. Germline CDR1 SGHNT, CDR2 YENEEA. There are 13 residues in the CDR3. With 1 base removed from V and 7 bases from J, the gap between germline ends came to 5 bases. The CDR3 DNA is TGTGCCAGCAGCTTAGTCGGGAATTCACCCCTCCACTTT. This gives the protein CASSLVGNSPLHF.

This clonotype was found once. This chain connects TRBV20-1 to TRBJ2-7; TRBD2 agrees at 15 bases. Trimming removed 6 bases from V and 0 bases from J; junction bases left unmatched: 9. Germline assignment: CDR1 DFQATT and CDR2 SNEGSKA (reference sequence). CDR3 length: 17 residues. This chain's CDR3 is CSALRTSGRADSYEQYF. The DNA of the CDR3 is TGCAGTGCCTTAAGGACTAGCGGGAGGGCCGACTCCTACGAGCAGTACTTC.

The table lists this clonotype with a few counts. The chain has TRBV6-1 and TRBJ2-1; TRBD2 agrees at 7 bases. Germline CDR1 MNHNS, CDR2 SASEGT. This CDR3 region has 19 residues. V lost 4 bases to trimming and J lost 0 bases; unmatched junction nucleotides: 15. The CDR3 sequence: CASSAVRASGGLSYNEQFF. The CDR3 DNA sequence: TGTGCCAGCAGTGCTGTTAGGGCATCGGGGGGACTCTCCTACAATGAGCAGTTCTTC.

By share of the sample, this clonotype is large. The J gene is TRBJ1-1, the V gene TRBV29-1, with D possibly matching TRBD1 (5 bases). CDR1 and CDR2 from the germline V gene are SQVTM and ANQGSEA. V was clipped by 0 bases and J by 10 bases, with 12 bases between them. This CDR3 spans 12 amino acids. The CDR3 coding sequence is TGCAGCGTTGAAGAACAGGCCAGACGAGCTTTCTTT. Amino acids: CSVEEQARRAFF.

This clonotype was counted only a few times. The chain links TRBV29-1 to TRBJ2-3; 9 bases are a match to TRBD2. The CDR3 is 13 amino acids. In germline, CDR1 is SQVTM, CDR2 ANQGSEA. J lost 5 bases, V lost 4 bases, and 4 bases had no gene match. The CDR3 here is CSVGGSGGDTQYF. The CDR3, as DNA: TGCAGCGTTGGAGGTAGCGGGGGAGATACGCAGTATTTT.

The chain employs TRBV6-1 and TRBJ2-6; D unclear. V was trimmed by 5 bases and J by 0 bases, leaving 14 bases between them. Per the germline V gene, CDR1 is MNHNS and CDR2 is SASEGT. There are 17 residues in the CDR3. CDR3 region: CASSYSGRYSGANVLTF. CDR3 nucleotide sequence: TGTGCCAGCAGTTACTCGGGCCGGTACTCTGGGGCCAACGTCCTGACTTTC.

The V and J genes are TRBV11-3 and TRBJ1-2; 9 bases are shared with TRBD1. Germline V gene lookup returns CDR1 SGHNT and CDR2 YENEEA. CDR3 length equals 13 residues. V shed 6 bases and J 6 bases; nucleotides not matched to a gene: 5. CDR3 sequence reads: CASRAGTGNGYTF. DNA for the CDR3: TGTGCCAGCAGGGCAGGGACAGGGAATGGCTACACCTTC.

Remarks on this clonotype: Because the CDR3's place on the DNA is in doubt, the DNA is left out and the CDR3 is given as listed by TCRdb. This chain links TRBV12-3 or TRBV12-4 with TRBJ2-5; the table assigns TRBD1, which was not confirmed against the DNA. The CDR3 spans 14 residues, counting both ends. CDR3 in amino acids: CASSSSGGSETQYF.

The chain couples TRBV5-4 to TRBJ2-7, with 14 bases lining up with TRBD2. The CDR3 loop spans 17 amino acids. V dropped 3 bases and J dropped 0; count of bases not matched to a gene: 5. From germline, CDR1 is SGHNT and CDR2 YYREEE (reference sequence). The CDR3 DNA follows: TGTGCCAGCAGCTCGGGACTAGCGGGAGCCCTCTCCTACGAGCAGTACTTC. Its translation is CASSSGLAGALSYEQYF.

The chain joins TRBV20-1 to TRBJ2-6; D ambiguous. The CDR3 is 13 residues long. CDR1 is DFQATT, CDR2 SNEGSKA, per germline (reference sequence). V was cut by 6 bases and J by 0 bases, with 6 bases left in between. The CDR3 DNA sequence: TGCAGTGCCTTGAGCTCTGGGGCCAACGTCCTGACTTTC. Encoded protein: CSALSSGANVLTF.

The chain carries TRBV19 and TRBJ2-7; 7 nucleotides align to TRBD1. Germline V gives CDR1 LNHDA, CDR2 SQIVND (reference sequence). There are 17 residues in the CDR3. J was trimmed by 1 base and V by 3 bases; bases with no gene match: 12. The CDR3 loop reads CASSMLSPGQISYEQYF. For the CDR3, the DNA is TGTGCCAGTAGTATGCTCAGTCCGGGACAGATTTCCTACGAGCAGTACTTC.

V usage is TRBV10-3 and J usage is TRBJ1-6, with TRBD1 identical over 7 bases. Losses at the gene ends were 10 bases for V and 7 bases for J; bases not matched to a gene: 4. Germline CDR1 is ENHRY and CDR2 is SYGVKD. The CDR3 covers 12 residues. CDR3 region: CATQTGNSPLHF. As DNA, the CDR3 is TGTGCCACGCAGACAGGGAATTCACCCCTCCACTTT.

The chain joins TRBV12-3 or TRBV12-4 to TRBJ1-4, with TRBD1 as a possible D gene (5 bases). The length of the CDR3 is 15 residues. Trimming pared 6 bases from V and 5 bases from J, leaving 16 bases between. The CDR3 loop reads CASSLQTETNEKLFF. The CDR3 DNA reads TGTGCCAGCAGCCTACAGACAGAGACAAATGAAAAACTGTTTTTT.

This clonotype was picked up a small number of times. The gene calls are TRBV6-1 and TRBJ1-1; perhaps TRBD1 as D (5 bases). The V end lost 6 bases, the J end lost 8 bases, and 19 bases lay between the germline ends. The germline V gene encodes CDR1 MNHNS and CDR2 SASEGT. This CDR3 has 14 amino acids. CDR3 nucleotides: TGTGCCAGCAGCGACAGTGTCGAAGAATTAGAAGCTTTCTTT. Protein: CASSDSVEELEAFF.